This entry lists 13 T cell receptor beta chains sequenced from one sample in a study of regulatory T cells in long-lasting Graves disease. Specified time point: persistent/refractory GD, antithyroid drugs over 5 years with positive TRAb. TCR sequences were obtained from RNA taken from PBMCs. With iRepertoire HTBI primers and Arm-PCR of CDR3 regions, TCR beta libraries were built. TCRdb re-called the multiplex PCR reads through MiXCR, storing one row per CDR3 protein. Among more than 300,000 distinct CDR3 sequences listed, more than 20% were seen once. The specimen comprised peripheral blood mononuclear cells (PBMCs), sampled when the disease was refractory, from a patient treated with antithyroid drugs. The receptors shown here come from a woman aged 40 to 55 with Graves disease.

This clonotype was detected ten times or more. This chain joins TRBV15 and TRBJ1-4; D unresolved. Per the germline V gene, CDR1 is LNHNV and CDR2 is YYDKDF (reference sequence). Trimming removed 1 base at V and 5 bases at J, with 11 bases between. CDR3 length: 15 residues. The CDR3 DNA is TGTGCCACCAGCAGAGTTGGCACCGAGAATGAAAAACTGTTTTTT. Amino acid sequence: CATSRVGTENEKLFF. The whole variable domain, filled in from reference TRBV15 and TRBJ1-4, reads DAMVIQNPRYQVTQFGKPVTLSCSQTLNHNVMYWYQQKSSQAPKLLFHYYDKDFNNEADTPDNFQSRRPNTSFCFLDIRSPGLGDTAMYLCATSRVGTENEKLFFGSGTQLSVL.

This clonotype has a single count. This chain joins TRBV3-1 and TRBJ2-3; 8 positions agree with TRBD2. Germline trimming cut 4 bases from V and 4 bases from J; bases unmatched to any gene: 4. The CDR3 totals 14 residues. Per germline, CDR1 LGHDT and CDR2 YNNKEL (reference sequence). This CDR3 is CASSRPGRADTQYF. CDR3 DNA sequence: TGTGCCAGCAGCCGACCCGGGAGGGCAGATACGCAGTATTTT.

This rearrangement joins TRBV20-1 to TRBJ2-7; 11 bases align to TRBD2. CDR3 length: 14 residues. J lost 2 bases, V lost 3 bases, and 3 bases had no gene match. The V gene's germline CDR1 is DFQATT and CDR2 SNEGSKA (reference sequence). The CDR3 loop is CSASVLAGAYEQYF. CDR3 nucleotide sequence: TGCAGTGCTAGTGTACTAGCGGGAGCCTACGAGCAGTACTTC.

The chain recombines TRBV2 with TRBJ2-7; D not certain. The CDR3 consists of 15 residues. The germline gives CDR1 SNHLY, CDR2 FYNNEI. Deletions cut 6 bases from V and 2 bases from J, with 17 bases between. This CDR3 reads CASSERQFTTYEQYF. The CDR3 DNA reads TGTGCCAGCAGCGAGCGTCAGTTTACAACCTACGAGCAGTACTTC.

CDR3 amino acids: CASSFELGFSEQFF. The CDR3 DNA follows: TGTGCCAGCAGCTTCGAGTTAGGCTTCAGTGAGCAGTTCTTC. J is TRBJ2-1 and V is TRBV11-2; D remains ambiguous. Trimming took off 3 bases at V and 9 bases at J, with 15 bases between the two ends. The germline V gene encodes CDR1 SGHAT and CDR2 FQNNGV. This CDR3 is built from 14 residues.

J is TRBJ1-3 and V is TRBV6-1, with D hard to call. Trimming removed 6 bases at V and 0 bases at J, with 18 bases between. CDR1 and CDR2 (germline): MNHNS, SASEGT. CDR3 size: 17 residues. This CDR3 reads CASSSSRARYSGNTIYF. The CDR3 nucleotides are TGTGCCAGCAGCTCGTCCCGCGCGCGCTACTCTGGAAACACCATATATTTT.

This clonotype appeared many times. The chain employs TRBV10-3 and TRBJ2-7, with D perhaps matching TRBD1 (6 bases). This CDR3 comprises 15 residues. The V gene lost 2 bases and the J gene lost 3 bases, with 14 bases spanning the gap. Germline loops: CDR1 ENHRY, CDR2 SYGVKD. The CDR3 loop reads CAISEPDRGYYEQYF. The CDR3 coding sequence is TGTGCCATCAGTGAGCCGGACAGAGGCTACTACGAGCAGTACTTC.

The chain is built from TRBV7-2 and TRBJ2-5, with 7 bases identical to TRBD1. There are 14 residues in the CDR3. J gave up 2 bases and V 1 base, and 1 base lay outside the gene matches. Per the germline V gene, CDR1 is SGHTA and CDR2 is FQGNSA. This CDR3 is CASSLGDRQETQYF. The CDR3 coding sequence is TGTGCCAGCAGCTTAGGGGACAGACAAGAGACCCAGTACTTC.

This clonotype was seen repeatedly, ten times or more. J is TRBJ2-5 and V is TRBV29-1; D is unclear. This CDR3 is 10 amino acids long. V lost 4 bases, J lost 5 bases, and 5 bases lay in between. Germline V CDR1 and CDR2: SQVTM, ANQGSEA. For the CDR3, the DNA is TGCAGCGTTGTAGAGGAGACCCAGTACTTC. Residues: CSVVEETQYF.

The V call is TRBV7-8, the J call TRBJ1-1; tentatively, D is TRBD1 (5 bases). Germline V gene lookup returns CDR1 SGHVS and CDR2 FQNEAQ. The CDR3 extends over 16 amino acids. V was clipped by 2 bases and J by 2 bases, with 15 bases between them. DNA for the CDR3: TGTGCCAGCAGCTTAAGTCCGCTGGGGGGAAACACTGAAGCTTTCTTT. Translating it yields CASSLSPLGGNTEAFF. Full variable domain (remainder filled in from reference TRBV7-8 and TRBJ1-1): GAGVSQSPRYKVAKRGQDVALRCDPISGHVSLFWYQQALGQGPEFLTYFQNEAQLDKSGLPSDRFFAERPEGSVSTLKIQRTQQEDSAVYLCASSLSPLGGNTEAFFGQGTRLTVV.

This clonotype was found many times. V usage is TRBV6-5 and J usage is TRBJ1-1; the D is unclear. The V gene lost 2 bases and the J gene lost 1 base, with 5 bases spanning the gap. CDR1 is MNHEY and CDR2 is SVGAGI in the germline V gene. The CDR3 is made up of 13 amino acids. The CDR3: CASSYIGNTEAFF. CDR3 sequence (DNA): TGTGCCAGCAGTTACATAGGGAACACTGAAGCTTTCTTT.

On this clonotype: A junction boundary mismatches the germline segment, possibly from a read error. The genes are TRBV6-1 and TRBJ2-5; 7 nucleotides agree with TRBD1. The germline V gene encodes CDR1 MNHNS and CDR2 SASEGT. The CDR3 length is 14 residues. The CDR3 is CAGSRSGQTETQYF. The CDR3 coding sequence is TGTGCCGGCAGTCGTTCGGGACAGACAGAGACCCAGTACTTC.

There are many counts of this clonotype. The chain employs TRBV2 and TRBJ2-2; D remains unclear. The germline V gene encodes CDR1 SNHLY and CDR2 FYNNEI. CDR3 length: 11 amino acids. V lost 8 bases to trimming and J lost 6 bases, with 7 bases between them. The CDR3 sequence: CASVSAGELFF. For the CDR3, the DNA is TGTGCCAGCGTTTCGGCCGGGGAGCTGTTTTTT.